Described below is a single T cell receptor (beta chain) sequence and its context. Its matching antigen is unknown. These data originate in a study of T cells in Graves' hyperthyroidism and ophthalmopathy. Overall study results and limits: In the analysis, a 13 V-J model separated ophthalmopathy from stable hyperthyroidism.

Amplification yielded TCR beta CDR3 regions, with RNA transcripts as the source. HTBI primers drove first-round RT-PCR of the TCR CDR3. In TCRdb, the multiplex PCR reads were re-called with MiXCR into one record per CDR3 protein. The table has hundreds of thousands of distinct CDR3 sequences, over 40% seen once; the top ten hold 6.5% to 9%. The receptor was derived from an adult man with Graves' disease, either hyperthyroidism or ophthalmopathy (not recorded which). Specimen: peripheral blood or thyroid tissue (not recorded which).

The chain's CDR3 is CSASQGFENQPQHF. DNA of the CDR3: TGCAGTGCTAGCCAGGGGTTTGAAAATCAGCCCCAGCATTTT. The chain is built from TRBV20-1 and TRBJ1-5, with D possibly TRBD1 on 6 matching bases. This CDR3 is 14 amino acids long. Germline V gene data show CDR1 as DFQATT and CDR2 as SNEGSKA (reference sequence). Deletions cut 3 bases from V and 4 bases from J, with 13 bases between.